The 30 T cell receptor beta chains below were found in one sample sequenced in a study of shared clonotypes between healthy human individuals. Some clones are missing from TCRdb's copy, which holds only in-frame ones; the method was immunoSEQ multiplex PCR. Among 2 million to 2.5 million clones listed, 93% were seen once. Sequencing was done on a sample of naive CD4+ T cells from PBMCs. Sample subset: CD45RA+ positively selected. These receptors were taken from a man in his late teens or twenties in good health. Some clones in this sample may be carry-over from other donors' samples.

The chain links TRBV5-1 to TRBJ2-1; D ambiguous. Between the trimmed V and J ends, which lost 0 bases and 8 bases, there was a span of 9 bases. The CDR3 is 13 amino acids. CDR1 SGHRS and CDR2 YFSETQ come from the germline V gene. The CDR3 DNA is TGCGCCAGCAGCTTGGTAGGGTTCGATGAGCAGTTCTTC. Translated: CASSLVGFDEQFF.

The rearrangement joins TRBV11-2 to TRBJ1-2; 9 bases match TRBD1. Germline values: CDR1 SGHAT, CDR2 FQNNGV. CDR3 length equals 14 residues. After removal of 4 bases from V and 6 bases from J, the junction contained 6 bases not matched to a gene. DNA for the CDR3: TGTGCCAGCAGCTACTTGACAGGGGGTCATGGCTACACCTTC. Its protein is CASSYLTGGHGYTF.

The V gene is TRBV30, the J gene TRBJ1-2; a weak D match, TRBD1 (5 bases). V lost 2 bases, J lost 2 bases, and 9 bases lay in between. In germline, CDR1 is GTSNPN, CDR2 SVGIG (reference sequence). CDR3 length: 13 residues. CDR3 loop: CAWSLGPNYGYTF. CDR3 bases: TGTGCCTGGAGTCTGGGGCCAAACTATGGCTACACCTTC.

This clone was seen a single time. The chain couples TRBV4-1 to TRBJ2-2, with no clear D. CDR3 length: 15 amino acids. Germline CDR1 and CDR2: MGHRA and YSYEKL. The V end lost 1 base, the J end lost 3 bases, and 9 bases lay between the germline ends. Here the CDR3 DNA reads TGCGCCAGCAGCCAAGGTGGCAGCTACACCGGGGAGCTGTTTTTT. It is translated as CASSQGGSYTGELFF.

The chain combines TRBV4-1 with TRBJ2-1, with 12 positions matching TRBD2. CDR1 is MGHRA and CDR2 is YSYEKL in the germline V gene. V trimming: 0 bases; J trimming: 8 bases; junction bases outside the gene matches: 8. The CDR3 length is 17 residues. CDR3 loop: CASSQDPLAGGNHEQFF. In DNA, the CDR3 is TGCGCCAGCAGCCAAGATCCCCTAGCGGGAGGGAATCATGAGCAGTTCTTC.

The sample holds one count of this clone. This chain joins TRBV27 and TRBJ2-2, with a possible D match to TRBD2 (5 bases). V shed 4 bases and J shed 4 bases, with 16 bases lying between them. The CDR3 is made up of 16 amino acids. Germline CDR1 reads MNHEY; CDR2 reads SMNVEV (reference sequence). CDR3 in amino acids: CASSSPLASSTGELFF. The CDR3 coding sequence is TGTGCCAGCAGTTCTCCTCTGGCTAGCAGCACCGGGGAGCTGTTTTTT.

The CDR3: CAWNSVRRTEAFF. The CDR3 nucleotides read TGTGCCTGGAATTCAGTAAGGCGGACTGAAGCTTTCTTT. The rearrangement uses TRBV30 and TRBJ1-1; D unresolved. CDR3 size: 13 residues. V was shortened by 4 bases and J by 5 bases, with 14 bases between the two germline ends. CDR1 and CDR2 (germline): GTSNPN, SVGIG (reference sequence).

V and J are TRBV5-1 and TRBJ2-7; TRBD1 aligns across 8 bases. Germline V gene lookup returns CDR1 SGHRS and CDR2 YFSETQ. CDR3 length equals 14 residues. V dropped 3 bases and J dropped 5; count of bases not matched to a gene: 7. The DNA of the CDR3 is TGCGCCAGCAGCTCAAGACAGGGGTTCGACGAGCAGTACTTC. Encoded protein: CASSSRQGFDEQYF.

The chain is built from TRBV19 and TRBJ2-4, with D perhaps TRBD2 (5 bases). This CDR3 spans 14 amino acids. The germline V gene has CDR1 LNHDA and CDR2 SQIVND (reference sequence). The germline V and J ends were trimmed by 5 bases and 14 bases, with 22 bases remaining between them. As DNA, the CDR3 is TGTGCCAGTAGTTCATCGCGGTCCCTGCCGGGGAAGTACTTC. Residues: CASSSSRSLPGKYF. The full variable domain, completed using reference TRBV19 and TRBJ2-4, is DGGITQSPKYLFRKEGQNVTLSCEQNLNHDAMYWYRQDPGQGLRLIYYSQIVNDFQKGDIAEGYSVSREKKESFPLTVTSAQKNPTAFYLCASSSSRSLPGKYFGAGTRLSVL.

The chain recombines TRBV2 with TRBJ2-1, with D uncertain. Germline CDR1 reads SNHLY; CDR2 reads FYNNEI. This CDR3 has 12 amino acids. The V end was cut by 4 bases, the J end by 6 bases, with 7 bases between. The CDR3 DNA is TGTGCCAGCAGTGGTGACCTCAATGAGCAGTTCTTC. This codes for CASSGDLNEQFF.

The CDR3 DNA follows: TGTGCCAGCACCCCCCCGGGCGGGGACAAACGCTATGGCTACACCTTC. Translated, it gives CASTPPGGDKRYGYTF. The chain carries TRBV6-6 and TRBJ1-2; perhaps TRBD1 as D (6 bases). The germline V gene has CDR1 MNHNY and CDR2 SVGAGI (reference sequence). V gave up 7 bases and J gave up 4 bases, with 22 bases separating them. The CDR3 sequence is 16 residues long.

V and J are TRBV2 and TRBJ1-4, with TRBD1 matching over 7 bases. Unmatched junction bases numbered 6, after V lost 5 bases and J lost 3 bases. CDR1 and CDR2 from the germline V gene are SNHLY and FYNNEI. The CDR3 has 15 amino acids. CDR3 in DNA: TGTGCCAGCAGTCCAGACAGGGCGGCTAATGAAAAACTGTTTTTT. Translated, it gives CASSPDRAANEKLFF.

The chain combines TRBV18 with TRBJ1-1, with D unresolved. Between the trimmed V and J ends, which lost 2 bases and 11 bases, there was a span of 12 bases. Germline loops: CDR1 KGHSH, CDR2 LQKENI. The CDR3 runs to 12 residues. The CDR3 region is CASSPTLPGAFF. The CDR3 nucleotides read TGTGCCAGCTCACCAACTCTTCCTGGGGCTTTCTTT.

This chain links TRBV19 with TRBJ2-2; D uncertain. Germline lookup yields CDR1 LNHDA and CDR2 SQIVND (reference sequence). V dropped 5 bases and J dropped 0 bases, with 10 bases sitting between them. The CDR3 is 15 amino acids. For the CDR3, the DNA is TGTGCCAGTAGTTCTCAAAGTGCGAACACCGGGGAGCTGTTTTTT. This codes for CASSSQSANTGELFF. Using reference TRBV19 and TRBJ2-2 for the parts outside the CDR3, the full variable domain is DGGITQSPKYLFRKEGQNVTLSCEQNLNHDAMYWYRQDPGQGLRLIYYSQIVNDFQKGDIAEGYSVSREKKESFPLTVTSAQKNPTAFYLCASSSQSANTGELFFGEGSRLTVL.

The rearrangement uses TRBV29-1 and TRBJ2-2, with 8 bases aligning to TRBD2. V shed 1 base and J 8 bases; nucleotides not matched to a gene: 9. The CDR3 is made up of 15 amino acids. The germline gives CDR1 SQVTM, CDR2 ANQGSEA. The CDR3 is CSVEAFPAGVGELFF. Written as DNA, the CDR3 is TGCAGCGTTGAAGCTTTCCCAGCGGGAGTGGGGGAGCTGTTTTTT.

Regarding this clone: Other DNA variants within this sample encode the same CDR3. The V call is TRBV18, the J call TRBJ1-1; unclear D gene. Trimming left V 3 bases short and J 2 bases short, with 7 bases between. The CDR3 covers 13 residues. Germline loops: CDR1 KGHSH, CDR2 LQKENI. The CDR3 loop reads CASSPTANTEAFF. The CDR3, as DNA: TGTGCCAGCTCACCGACTGCTAACACTGAAGCTTTCTTT.

CDR3 DNA: TGCGCCAGCAGCTTGGCCGGGACAGCCCCTCAGGAGCAGTACTTC. This translates into CASSLAGTAPQEQYF. This chain uses TRBV5-1 with TRBJ2-7, with 7 bases lining up with TRBD1. V lost 0 bases to trimming and J lost 7 bases; unmatched junction nucleotides: 10. CDR3 size: 15 residues. Germline loops: CDR1 SGHRS, CDR2 YFSETQ.

The CDR3 DNA follows: TGTGCCAGCTCACTCTCGGGACAGGGTACAGATACGCAGTATTTT. This gives the protein CASSLSGQGTDTQYF. The rearrangement uses TRBV18 and TRBJ2-3, with 9 bases fitting TRBD1. The V segment lost 4 bases and the J segment 3 bases; nucleotides outside the gene matches: 5. The length of the CDR3 is 15 residues. In germline, CDR1 is KGHSH, CDR2 LQKENI.

This chain joins TRBV20-1 and TRBJ2-1; no reliable D call. The CDR3 length is 11 residues. The germline CDR1 and CDR2 sequences are DFQATT and SNEGSKA (reference sequence). V was pared by 0 bases and J by 10 bases, with 7 bases between. This CDR3 is CSARDNSEQFF. CDR3 in DNA: TGCAGTGCTAGAGATAACTCCGAGCAGTTCTTC.

CDR3 bases: TGTGCCAGCAGCTTAATCGCTAGCGGAAGCTCCTACGAGCAGTACTTC. Translating gives CASSLIASGSSYEQYF. The chain is built from TRBV7-9 and TRBJ2-7; TRBD2 matches at 7 bases. The germline CDR1 and CDR2 sequences are SEHNR and FQNEAQ (reference sequence). The CDR3 consists of 16 residues. The V segment lost 2 bases and the J segment 0 bases; nucleotides outside the gene matches: 7.

The chain has TRBV5-1 and TRBJ2-7, with D unresolved. This CDR3 has 16 residues. The germline CDR1 and CDR2 sequences are SGHRS and YFSETQ. Trimming shortened V by 0 bases and J by 0 bases, and 13 bases separated the two germline ends. CDR3: CASSLDGGYYSYEQYF. CDR3 sequence (DNA): TGCGCCAGCAGCTTGGATGGCGGATACTACTCCTACGAGCAGTACTTC.

This clone was counted once. The V and J genes are TRBV7-2 and TRBJ2-2, with D hard to call. Trimming took 5 bases from V and 4 from J, leaving 11 bases between them. The CDR3 loop spans 14 amino acids. Germline V gene sequence: CDR1 SGHTA, CDR2 FQGNSA. The CDR3 loop is CASSLIRSTGELFF. The CDR3 nucleotides are TGTGCCAGCAGCCTAATCCGAAGCACCGGGGAGCTGTTTTTT.

The J gene is TRBJ2-5, the V gene TRBV7-3; D is possibly TRBD2 (6 bases). The V end was cut by 3 bases, the J end by 7 bases, with 12 bases between. The germline V gene has CDR1 SGHTA and CDR2 FQGTGA. This CDR3 has 13 residues. In nucleotides, the CDR3 is TGTGCCAGCAGCTTGGGCCCCGGGGGGACCCAGTACTTC. Protein sequence: CASSLGPGGTQYF.

The rearrangement links TRBV5-1 to TRBJ1-4; D is undetermined. Trimming stripped 3 bases from V and 8 bases from J, with 11 bases between. The germline V gene encodes CDR1 SGHRS and CDR2 YFSETQ. The CDR3 is made up of 13 amino acids. In DNA form, the CDR3 reads TGCGCCAGCAGCTACGGATCGGGAGAAAAACTGTTTTTT. It is translated as CASSYGSGEKLFF.

The chain is built from TRBV11-2 and TRBJ2-7; D uncertain. V lost 1 base and J 3 bases, leaving 7 bases between the germline ends. Germline values: CDR1 SGHAT, CDR2 FQNNGV. This CDR3 contains 13 residues. The CDR3 coding sequence is TGTGCCAGCAGCTTAGCCCGTTACTACGAGCAGTACTTC. Amino acid sequence: CASSLARYYEQYF.

The CDR3 DNA follows: TGTGCCAGCAGTCGTAGCGGGAGGGCCTACAATGAGCAGTTCTTC. Amino acids: CASSRSGRAYNEQFF. The chain joins TRBV28 to TRBJ2-1; TRBD2 matches 11 bases. This CDR3 is 15 amino acids long. Unmatched junction bases numbered 2, after V lost 5 bases and J lost 2 bases. Germline V gene data show CDR1 as MDHEN and CDR2 as SYDVKM.

This rearrangement joins TRBV27 to TRBJ2-1; 7 bases fit TRBD1. V dropped 2 bases and J dropped 0; count of bases not matched to a gene: 7. CDR3 size: 17 residues. Germline V gives CDR1 MNHEY, CDR2 SMNVEV (reference sequence). CDR3 DNA: TGTGCCAGCAGTTTAAGATCAGGGGACAGCTCCTACAATGAGCAGTTCTTC. Residues: CASSLRSGDSSYNEQFF.

This clone was observed a handful of times. The chain is built from TRBV7-9 and TRBJ1-1, with TRBD1 matching 8 bases. The V gene end was trimmed by 5 bases and the J gene end by 11 bases; junction bases not matched to a gene: 10. CDR1 SEHNR and CDR2 FQNEAQ come from the germline V gene (reference sequence). The CDR3 runs to 13 residues. CDR3 in amino acids: CASSPGGRGRAFF. As DNA, the CDR3 is TGTGCCAGCAGCCCAGGGGGCAGAGGACGGGCTTTCTTT.

V is TRBV7-9 and J is TRBJ2-3; 12 nucleotides agree with TRBD2. Germline V CDR1 and CDR2: SEHNR, FQNEAQ (reference sequence). V was pared by 5 bases and J by 4 bases, with 13 bases of the junction left unmatched. The CDR3 has 18 amino acids. The DNA for the CDR3 is TGTGCCAGCAGCCAAATAGGGCTAGCGGGAGGGCCCTCAGATACGCAGTATTTT. Its protein product is CASSQIGLAGGPSDTQYF.

V gene TRBV28 combines with J gene TRBJ2-6; D is uncertain. The CDR3 contains 16 residues. V was pared by 4 bases and J by 3 bases, with 13 bases between. CDR1 is MDHEN and CDR2 is SYDVKM in the germline V gene. As DNA, the CDR3 is TGTGCCAGCAGTTATCAAATCCTTGGTGGGGCCAACGTCCTGACTTTC. It is translated as CASSYQILGGANVLTF.